The 18 T cell receptor beta chains listed next were all sequenced from one sample in a study of T-cell reconstitution after alpha-beta-depleted transplantation in children. This sample's TCRbeta library carried unique molecular identifier barcodes. TCRdb analysed the PCR reads with MiXCR anew, one entry per CDR3 protein. The table lists 500,000 to 750,000 distinct CDR3 sequences, 27% of them singletons. This specimen consisted of PBMCs, obtained before TCRalphabeta/CD19-depleted stem cell transplant. Receptor source: a boy under two years old with Wiskott-Aldrich syndrome, due to receive a stem cell transplant.

This clonotype was counted a few times. CDR3 amino acids: CASSLGPTGTYNEQFF. CDR3 bases: TGCGCCAGCAGCTTGGGCCCGACAGGGACCTACAATGAGCAGTTCTTC. J is TRBJ2-1 and V is TRBV5-1; 7 nucleotides agree with TRBD1. This CDR3 spans 16 amino acids. Unmatched junction bases numbered 5, after V lost 0 bases and J lost 2 bases. Germline V gene lookup returns CDR1 SGHRS and CDR2 YFSETQ.

This clonotype came up a few times. The rearrangement uses TRBV5-1 and TRBJ2-2, with 8 bases lining up with TRBD2. CDR3 size: 17 residues. Germline-derived CDR1 and CDR2 are SGHRS and YFSETQ. The trim removed 2 bases at V and 3 bases at J, leaving 9 bases unmatched. CDR3 DNA: TGCGCCAGCAGCTTTGCGGGAGGAGTGGGGGACACCGGGGAGCTGTTTTTT. Amino acids: CASSFAGGVGDTGELFF.

The chain carries TRBV5-1 and TRBJ1-4; D gene ambiguous. CDR3 size: 15 residues. The germline V gene encodes CDR1 SGHRS and CDR2 YFSETQ. V was clipped by 5 bases and J by 0 bases, with 11 bases between them. Here the CDR3 reads CASREAAATNEKLFF. DNA of the CDR3: TGCGCCAGCAGAGAAGCAGCTGCAACTAATGAAAAACTGTTTTTT.

This clonotype was counted a few times. The chain is built from TRBV20-1 and TRBJ1-1; a possible D gene is TRBD1 (5 bases). The germline V and J ends were trimmed by 8 bases and 3 bases, with 13 bases remaining between them. Looked up from germline, CDR1 is DFQATT and CDR2 is SNEGSKA (reference sequence). CDR3 size: 12 residues. The DNA of the CDR3 is TGCAGTATCTTACGAGGGGACACTGAAGCTTTCTTT. It specifies CSILRGDTEAFF.

A few counts support this clonotype. V gene TRBV20-1 combines with J gene TRBJ1-1; D is undetermined. Germline V gives CDR1 DFQATT, CDR2 SNEGSKA (reference sequence). The CDR3 extends over 13 amino acids. CDR3 DNA: TGCAGCGCGACATGGCGAATGAACACTGAAGCTTTCTTT. This codes for CSATWRMNTEAFF.

This clonotype occurred a few times. This chain connects TRBV6-2 or TRBV6-3 to TRBJ2-1; 10 bases fit TRBD2. In germline, CDR1 is MNHEY, CDR2 SVGEGT. Trimming took 8 bases from V and 6 from J; bases not matched to a gene: 10. The CDR3 covers 15 residues. The CDR3 reads CASAHDSGRRNEQFF. CDR3 nucleotides: TGTGCCAGCGCTCATGATAGCGGGAGGCGCAATGAGCAGTTCTTC.

The chain is built from TRBV5-5 and TRBJ2-4; D might be TRBD2 (5 bases). The CDR3 consists of 14 residues. Germline CDR1 reads SGHKS; CDR2 reads YYEKEE (reference sequence). Between the trimmed V and J ends, which lost 0 bases and 7 bases, there was a span of 11 bases. Here the CDR3 reads CASSLVGVRNIQYF. CDR3 nucleotides: TGTGCCAGCAGCTTGGTCGGGGTTCGGAACATTCAGTACTTC.

The rearrangement joins TRBV7-9 to TRBJ1-3; D unresolved. This CDR3 contains 15 residues. The ends were cut back, 2 bases at V and 4 bases at J, with 12 bases in the middle. Germline CDR1 SEHNR, CDR2 FQNEAQ (reference sequence). The CDR3 bases are TGTGCCAGCAGCTTAATAGCAGACTTCGGAAACACCATATATTTT. This codes for CASSLIADFGNTIYF.

This clonotype was found a few times. The genes are TRBV20-1 and TRBJ1-5; tentative D call: TRBD1 (5 bases). Trimming took 6 bases from V and 9 from J, leaving 18 bases between them. Germline CDR1 reads DFQATT; CDR2 reads SNEGSKA (reference sequence). CDR3 length: 13 residues. In nucleotides, the CDR3 is TGCAGTGCCATAGGTGGTGGGGGTGGGCCCCAGCATTTT. It yields the protein CSAIGGGGGPQHF.

This clonotype was seen more than once but under ten times. The rearrangement joins TRBV6-1 to TRBJ2-7; TRBD2 matches at 10 bases. The CDR3 has 14 residues. Germline values: CDR1 MNHNS, CDR2 SASEGT. The V gene end was trimmed by 7 bases and the J gene end by 0 bases; junction bases not matched to a gene: 3. The CDR3 nucleotides read TGTGCCAGCAAGGCTAGCGGGAGCTCCTACGAGCAGTACTTC. It translates to CASKASGSSYEQYF.

The chain uses TRBV5-1 and TRBJ2-5; D is perhaps TRBD1 (5 bases). Germline V gene lookup returns CDR1 SGHRS and CDR2 YFSETQ. Between the trimmed V and J ends, which lost 4 bases and 3 bases, there was a span of 7 bases. The CDR3 runs 12 residues. The CDR3: CASSTTEETQYF. The CDR3, as DNA: TGCGCCAGCAGCACGACAGAAGAGACCCAGTACTTC.

A note on this clonotype: Mismatch with germline at one junction end may stem from a read error. V gene TRBV3-1 combines with J gene TRBJ1-2; perhaps TRBD1 as D (5 bases). The CDR3 has 13 amino acids. Germline CDR1 reads LGHDT; CDR2 reads YNNKEL (reference sequence). The DNA of the CDR3 is TGTGTCAGCAGCCAACTTACAGGAGATGGCTACACCTTC. Amino acids: CVSSQLTGDGYTF.

This clonotype was recorded a few times. V and J are TRBV12-3 or TRBV12-4 and TRBJ2-1; D uncertain. CDR3 length equals 10 residues. V was clipped by 5 bases and J by 8 bases, with 4 bases between them. The CDR3 nucleotides read TGTGCCAGCAGTCGTTATGAGCAGTTCTTC. This translates into CASSRYEQFF.

The gene calls are TRBV11-2 and TRBJ2-7, with D perhaps matching TRBD1 (6 bases). CDR3 length equals 13 residues. CDR1 is SGHAT, CDR2 FQNNGV, per germline. Trimming stripped 3 bases from V and 2 bases from J, with 8 bases between. CDR3 residues: CASSLGAPYEQYF. DNA for the CDR3: TGTGCCAGCAGCTTGGGGGCTCCCTACGAGCAGTACTTC.

The chain couples TRBV5-6 to TRBJ2-1, with 15 bases lining up with TRBD2. Germline CDR1 and CDR2: SGHDT and YYEEEE. The CDR3 runs to 17 residues. Germline trimming cut 1 base from V and 5 bases from J; bases unmatched to any gene: 4. CDR3 nucleotides: TGTGCCAGCAGCTTGCGGACTAGCGGGAGGGCCCACAATGAGCAGTTCTTC. Translation gives CASSLRTSGRAHNEQFF.

CDR3 in DNA: TGTGCCTGGATCCCCAGTGCAGGGCGAGGAAATTCACCCCTCCACTTT. Translated: CAWIPSAGRGNSPLHF. The rearrangement uses TRBV30 and TRBJ1-6; D perhaps matches TRBD1 (5 bases). The V end was cut by 4 bases, the J end by 7 bases, with 20 bases between. The CDR3 extends over 16 amino acids. Germline CDR1 GTSNPN, CDR2 SVGIG (reference sequence).

As for this clonotype: One end of the junction fails to match germline, which may point to a read error. This rearrangement joins TRBV29-1 to TRBJ1-2; perhaps TRBD1 as D (5 bases). This CDR3 is 14 amino acids long. Germline CDR1 and CDR2: SQVTM and ANQGSEA. The CDR3 protein is CSVEEQELGYGYTF. In nucleotides, the CDR3 is TGCAGCGTCGAAGAACAGGAACTTGGCTATGGCTACACCTTC.

The gene calls are TRBV6-1 and TRBJ2-2; a weak D match, TRBD1 (5 bases). Germline V gives CDR1 MNHNS, CDR2 SASEGT. CDR3 length: 14 amino acids. V was cut by 6 bases and J by 5 bases, with 13 bases left in between. CDR3 bases: TGTGCCAGCAGACAGGTACTTCCAACCGGGGAGCTGTTTTTT. The encoded protein is CASRQVLPTGELFF.